The present TCR beta chain was sequenced within a study of vaccination and CD4 T cells after COVID-19. Points from the study as a whole: Convalescent patients had 304 of 307 vaccine-specific clones showing spike mono-reactivity. SARS-CoV-2-reactive clonotypes rose nonsignificantly, with the median going from around 20 to 38.

The assay that was used to sequence DNA from cultured CD4+ T cells was the Oncomine TCR Beta short-read assay. TCRdb re-called the PCR reads with MiXCR, one entry per CDR3 protein. The sample shows some 22,000 distinct CDR3 sequences, around 64% of them seen only once. Germline lookup yields CDR1 MNHNS and CDR2 SASEGT. The length of the CDR3 is 14 residues. After removal of 8 bases from V and 8 bases from J, the junction contained 8 bases not matched to a gene. The treatment was: roughly 10-day PBMC culture with coronavirus spike peptide pools or control peptides (ViraFEST assay). Before and after vaccination, nucleocapsid antibodies were negative, indicating that healthy vaccine recipients had no prior SARS-CoV-2 infection. This clonotype was observed a single time. What it binds is unknown.

The specimen was CD4+ T cells from blood, cultured in vitro, collected after SARS-CoV-2 vaccination. The sequence was obtained from a human donor who received a COVID-19 vaccine. The chain has TRBV6-1 and TRBJ1-6; 8 nucleotides align to TRBD1. This chain's CDR3 is CASEIDRGYSPLHF. As DNA, the CDR3 is TGTGCCAGCGAGATTGACAGGGGTTATTCACCCCTCCACTTT.